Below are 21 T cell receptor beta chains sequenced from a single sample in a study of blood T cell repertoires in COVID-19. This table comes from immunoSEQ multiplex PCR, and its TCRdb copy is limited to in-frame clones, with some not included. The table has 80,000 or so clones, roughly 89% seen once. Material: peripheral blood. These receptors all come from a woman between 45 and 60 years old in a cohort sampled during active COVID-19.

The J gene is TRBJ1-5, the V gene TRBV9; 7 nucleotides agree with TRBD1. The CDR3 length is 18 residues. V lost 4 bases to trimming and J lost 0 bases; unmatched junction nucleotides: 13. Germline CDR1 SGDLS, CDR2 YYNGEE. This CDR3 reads CASSRPRDSRYSNQPQHF. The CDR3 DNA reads TGTGCCAGCAGCCGACCCCGGGACAGTAGGTATAGCAATCAGCCCCAGCATTTT.

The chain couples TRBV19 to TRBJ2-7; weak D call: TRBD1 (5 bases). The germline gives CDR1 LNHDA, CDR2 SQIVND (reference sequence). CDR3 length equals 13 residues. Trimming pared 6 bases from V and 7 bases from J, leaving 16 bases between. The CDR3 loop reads CASSKRQFREQYF. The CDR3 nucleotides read TGTGCCAGTAGCAAGAGACAGTTTAGGGAGCAGTACTTC.

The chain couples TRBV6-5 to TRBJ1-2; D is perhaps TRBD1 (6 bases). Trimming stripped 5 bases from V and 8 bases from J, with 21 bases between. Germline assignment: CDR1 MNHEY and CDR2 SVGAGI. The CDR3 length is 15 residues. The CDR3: CASSKSHRARRGYTF. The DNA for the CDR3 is TGTGCCAGCAGTAAAAGCCACAGGGCACGGAGGGGCTACACCTTC.

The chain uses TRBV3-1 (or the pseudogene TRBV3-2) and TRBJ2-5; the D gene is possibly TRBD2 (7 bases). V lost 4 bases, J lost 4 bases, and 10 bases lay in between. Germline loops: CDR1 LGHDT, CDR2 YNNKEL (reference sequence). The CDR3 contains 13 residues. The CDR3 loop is CASSRRGAETQYF. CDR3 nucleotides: TGTGCCAGCAGCCGTCGGGGGGCAGAGACCCAGTACTTC.

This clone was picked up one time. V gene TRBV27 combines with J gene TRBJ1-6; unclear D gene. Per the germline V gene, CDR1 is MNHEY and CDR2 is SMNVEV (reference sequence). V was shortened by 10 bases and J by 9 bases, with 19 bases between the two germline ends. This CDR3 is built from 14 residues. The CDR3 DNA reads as TGTGCCATCTCGGGAAACAAGAATGGTTCACCCCTCCACTTT. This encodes CAISGNKNGSPLHF.

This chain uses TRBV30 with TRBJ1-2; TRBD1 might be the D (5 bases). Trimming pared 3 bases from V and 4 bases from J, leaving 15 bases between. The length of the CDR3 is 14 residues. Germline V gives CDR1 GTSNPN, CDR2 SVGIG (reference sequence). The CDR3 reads CAWRNQGSFYGYTF. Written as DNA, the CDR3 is TGTGCCTGGAGAAACCAGGGTTCCTTCTATGGCTACACCTTC.

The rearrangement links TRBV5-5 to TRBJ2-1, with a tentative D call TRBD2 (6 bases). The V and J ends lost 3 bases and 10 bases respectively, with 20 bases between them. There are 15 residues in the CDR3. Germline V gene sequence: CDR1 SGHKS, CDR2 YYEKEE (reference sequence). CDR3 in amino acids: CASSYDRGNGFEQFF. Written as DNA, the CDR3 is TGTGCCAGCAGCTACGATCGGGGGAACGGATTCGAGCAGTTCTTC.

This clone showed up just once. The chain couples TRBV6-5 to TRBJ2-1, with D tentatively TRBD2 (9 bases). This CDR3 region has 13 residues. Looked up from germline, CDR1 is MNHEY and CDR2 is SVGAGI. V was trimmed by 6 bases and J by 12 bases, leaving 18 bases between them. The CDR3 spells CASSRQGRGGQFF. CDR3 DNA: TGTGCCAGCAGCCGACAGGGGCGGGGGGGGCAGTTCTTC.

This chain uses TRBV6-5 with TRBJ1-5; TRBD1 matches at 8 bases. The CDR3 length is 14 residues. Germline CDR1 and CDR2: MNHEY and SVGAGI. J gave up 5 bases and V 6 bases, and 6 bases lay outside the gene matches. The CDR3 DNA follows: TGTGCCAGCAGACAGGGGGAGGGCTATCAGCCCCAGCATTTT. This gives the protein CASRQGEGYQPQHF.

The CDR3 DNA follows: TGTGCCAGCAGCCCGCGCTGGGGAGCTCTTGACTACACCTTC. Protein sequence: CASSPRWGALDYTF. The chain links TRBV28 to TRBJ1-2; D is unclear. The V end lost 6 bases, the J end lost 10 bases, and 21 bases lay between the germline ends. This CDR3 has 14 residues. Germline lookup yields CDR1 MDHEN and CDR2 SYDVKM.

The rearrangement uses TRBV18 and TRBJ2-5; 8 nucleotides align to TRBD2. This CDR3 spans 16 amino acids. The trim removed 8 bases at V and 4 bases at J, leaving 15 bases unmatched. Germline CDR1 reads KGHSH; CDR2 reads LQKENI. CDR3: CASGTRIDFVGETQYF. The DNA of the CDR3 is TGTGCCAGCGGGACTAGGATCGATTTCGTAGGAGAGACCCAGTACTTC.

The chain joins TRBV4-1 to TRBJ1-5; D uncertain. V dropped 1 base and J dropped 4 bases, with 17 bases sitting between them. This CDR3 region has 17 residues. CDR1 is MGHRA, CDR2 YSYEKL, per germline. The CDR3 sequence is CASSQVAADSANQPQHF. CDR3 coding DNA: TGCGCCAGCAGCCAAGTGGCCGCGGACTCAGCAAATCAGCCCCAGCATTTT.

The CDR3 DNA is TGCGCCAGCACAGGCCCTCAGGCCTACAATGAGCAGTTCTTC. Amino acid sequence: CASTGPQAYNEQFF. The chain links TRBV10-2 to TRBJ2-1; no definite D call. This CDR3 has 14 amino acids. The germline V gene encodes CDR1 WSHSY and CDR2 SAAADI. V was trimmed by 7 bases and J by 2 bases, leaving 12 bases between them.

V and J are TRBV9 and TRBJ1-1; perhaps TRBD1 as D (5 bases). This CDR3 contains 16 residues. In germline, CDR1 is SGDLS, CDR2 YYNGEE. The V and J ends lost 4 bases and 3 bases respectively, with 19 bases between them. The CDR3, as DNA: TGTGCCAGCAGCCCAGAAGTCAGGGCCTGGGACACTGAAGCTTTCTTT. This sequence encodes CASSPEVRAWDTEAFF.

CDR3 protein: CASRRESYEQYF. The CDR3 nucleotides read TGTGCCAGCAGGAGGGAATCCTACGAGCAGTACTTC. V gene TRBV2 combines with J gene TRBJ2-7, with a possible D match to TRBD2 (5 bases). Germline lookup yields CDR1 SNHLY and CDR2 FYNNEI. The V end lost 6 bases, the J end lost 1 base, and 7 bases lay between the germline ends. The CDR3 has 12 residues.

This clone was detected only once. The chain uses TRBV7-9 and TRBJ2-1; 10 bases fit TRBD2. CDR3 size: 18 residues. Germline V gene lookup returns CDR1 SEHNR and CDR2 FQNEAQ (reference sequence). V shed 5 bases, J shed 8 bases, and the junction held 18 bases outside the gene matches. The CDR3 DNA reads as TGTGCCAGCAGCCCTTGGCGACCCATTAGCGGGAGGTCATATGAGCAGTTCTTC. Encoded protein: CASSPWRPISGRSYEQFF.

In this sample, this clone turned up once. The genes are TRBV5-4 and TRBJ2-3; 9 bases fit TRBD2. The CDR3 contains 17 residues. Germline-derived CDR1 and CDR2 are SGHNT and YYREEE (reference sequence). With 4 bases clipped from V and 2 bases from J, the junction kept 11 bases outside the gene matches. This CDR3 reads CASSQTGTSRLTDTQYF. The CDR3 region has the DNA TGTGCCAGCAGCCAGACCGGGACTAGCAGACTCACAGATACGCAGTATTTT.

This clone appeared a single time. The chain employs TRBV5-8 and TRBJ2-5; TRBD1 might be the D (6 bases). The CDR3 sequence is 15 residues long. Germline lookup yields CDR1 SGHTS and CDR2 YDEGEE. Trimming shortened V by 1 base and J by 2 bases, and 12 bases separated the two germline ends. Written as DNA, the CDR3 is TGTGCCAGCAGCTTGCATAGGCAGGGGCAAGAGACCCAGTACTTC. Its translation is CASSLHRQGQETQYF.

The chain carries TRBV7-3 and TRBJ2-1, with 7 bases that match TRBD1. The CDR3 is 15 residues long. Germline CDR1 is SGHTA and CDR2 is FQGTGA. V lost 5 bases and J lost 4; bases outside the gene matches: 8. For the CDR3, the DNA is TGTGCCAGCAGCCTTAAGACAGGGAATTACAATGAGCAGTTCTTC. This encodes CASSLKTGNYNEQFF.

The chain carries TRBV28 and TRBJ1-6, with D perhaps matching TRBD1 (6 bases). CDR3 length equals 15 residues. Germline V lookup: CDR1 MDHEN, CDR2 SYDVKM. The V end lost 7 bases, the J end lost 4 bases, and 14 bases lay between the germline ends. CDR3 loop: CASTPDRLYNSPLHF. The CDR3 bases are TGTGCCAGCACGCCGGACAGACTTTATAATTCACCCCTCCACTTT.

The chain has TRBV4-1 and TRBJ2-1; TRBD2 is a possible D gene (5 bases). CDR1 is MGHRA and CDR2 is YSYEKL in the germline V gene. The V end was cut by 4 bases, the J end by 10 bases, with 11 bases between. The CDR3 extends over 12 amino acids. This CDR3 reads CASSPGLGEQFF. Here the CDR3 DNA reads TGCGCCAGCAGCCCTGGACTTGGGGAGCAGTTCTTC.